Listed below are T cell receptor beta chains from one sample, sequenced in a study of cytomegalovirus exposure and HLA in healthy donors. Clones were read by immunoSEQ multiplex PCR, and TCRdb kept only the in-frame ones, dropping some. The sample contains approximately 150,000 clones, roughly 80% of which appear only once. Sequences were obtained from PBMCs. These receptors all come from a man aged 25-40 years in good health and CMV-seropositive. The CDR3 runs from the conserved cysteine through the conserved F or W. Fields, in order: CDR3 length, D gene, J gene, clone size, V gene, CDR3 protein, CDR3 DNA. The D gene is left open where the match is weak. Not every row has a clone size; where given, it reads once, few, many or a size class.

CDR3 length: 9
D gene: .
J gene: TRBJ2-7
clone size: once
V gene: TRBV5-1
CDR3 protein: CASSLDYFF
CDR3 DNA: TGCGCCAGCAGCTTGGACTACTTTTTC

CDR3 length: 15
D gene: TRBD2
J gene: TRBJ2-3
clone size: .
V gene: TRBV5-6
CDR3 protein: CASSWGLGGTDTQYF
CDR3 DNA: TGTGCCAGCAGCTGGGGACTAGGGGGCACAGATACGCAGTATTTT

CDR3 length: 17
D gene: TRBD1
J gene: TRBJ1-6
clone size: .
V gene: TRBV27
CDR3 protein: CANTPGQPSLVYSPLHF
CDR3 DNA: TGTGCCAATACACCGGGACAGCCCAGCTTAGTCTATTCACCCCTCCACTTT

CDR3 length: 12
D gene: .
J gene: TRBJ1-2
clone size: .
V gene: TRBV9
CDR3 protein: CASSVVGGGYTF
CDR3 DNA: TGTGCCAGCAGCGTAGTAGGGGGTGGCTACACCTTC

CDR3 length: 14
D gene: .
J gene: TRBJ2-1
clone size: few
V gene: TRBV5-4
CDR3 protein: CASSWSAGRNEQFF
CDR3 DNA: TGTGCCAGCAGCTGGTCCGCAGGGCGCAATGAGCAGTTCTTC

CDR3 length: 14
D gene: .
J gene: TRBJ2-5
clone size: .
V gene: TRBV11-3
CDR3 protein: CASSTPIFTETQYF
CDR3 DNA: TGTGCCAGCAGCACACCCATTTTTACGGAGACCCAGTACTTC

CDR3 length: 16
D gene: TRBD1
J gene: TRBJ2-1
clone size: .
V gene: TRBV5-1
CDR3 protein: CASSSIRQGLYNEQFF
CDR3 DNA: TGCGCCAGCAGCTCAATACGACAGGGGTTATACAATGAGCAGTTCTTC

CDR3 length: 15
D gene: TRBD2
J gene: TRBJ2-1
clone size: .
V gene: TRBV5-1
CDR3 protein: CASSLALAGGNEQFF
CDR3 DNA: TGCGCCAGCAGCTTGGCCTTAGCGGGAGGAAACGAGCAGTTCTTC

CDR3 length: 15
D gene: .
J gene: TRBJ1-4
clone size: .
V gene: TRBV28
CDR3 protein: CASSFRGQRFEKLFF
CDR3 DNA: TGTGCCAGCAGTTTCCGAGGGCAGAGGTTTGAAAAACTGTTTTTT

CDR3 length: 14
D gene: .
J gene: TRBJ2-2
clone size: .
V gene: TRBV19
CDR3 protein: CASSPPENTGELFF
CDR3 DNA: TGTGCCAGTAGCCCCCCAGAGAACACCGGGGAGCTGTTTTTT

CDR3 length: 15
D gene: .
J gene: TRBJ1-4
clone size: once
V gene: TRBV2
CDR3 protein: CASSEATGPNEKLFF
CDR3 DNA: TGTGCCAGCAGTGAAGCGACAGGCCCTAATGAAAAACTGTTTTTT

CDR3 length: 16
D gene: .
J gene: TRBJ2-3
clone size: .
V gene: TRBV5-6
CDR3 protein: CASSLGTGRGTDTQYF
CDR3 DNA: TGTGCCAGCAGCTTGGGCACAGGGAGGGGGACAGATACGCAGTATTTT

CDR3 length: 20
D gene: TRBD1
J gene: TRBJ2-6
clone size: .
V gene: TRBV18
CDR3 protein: CASSPPKVRDSLSGANVLTF
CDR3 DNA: TGTGCCAGCTCACCACCGAAAGTCCGGGACAGTCTTTCTGGGGCCAACGTCCTGACTTTC

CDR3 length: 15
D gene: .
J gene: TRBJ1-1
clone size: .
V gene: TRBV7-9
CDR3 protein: CASSLGTRGGTEAFF
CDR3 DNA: TGTGCCAGCAGCTTGGGGACAAGGGGTGGCACTGAAGCCTTCTTT